The rows below give T cell receptor beta chains drawn from one sample of a study of T cells after yellow fever vaccination. TCRdb recomputed calls from the 5' RACE reads with MiXCR, one row per CDR3 protein. The table records about 110,000 distinct CDR3 sequences, 7.5% to 9.5% of them present only once. Sequencing was performed on CD8+ T cells sorted from PBMCs, taken 45 days after the yellow fever booster vaccination. The receptors were gathered from a man aged 25 to 40 who received the YFV17D yellow fever vaccine. Both conserved end residues are part of each CDR3. Size is omitted from some rows. Given values are once, few, many or a class for expanded clones.

J gene	clone size	V gene	CDR3 protein
TRBJ2-7	many	TRBV6-5	CASSYGTSGFYEQYF
TRBJ1-4	many	TRBV7-9	CASSFNGPGEKLFF
TRBJ1-5	few	TRBV10-2	CASSAGTGFNQPQHF
TRBJ1-3	many	TRBV3-1	CASSQGVPGANSGNTIYF
TRBJ2-7	-	TRBV5-5	CASSPGQGGFLAHF
TRBJ2-6	-	TRBV7-6	CASSWGTIFSGANVLTF
TRBJ2-1	many	TRBV12-3/TRBV12-4	CASRLMVGEQFF
TRBJ2-5	few	TRBV4-3	CASSQQGVGETQYF
TRBJ2-1	many	TRBV2	CASSDIGGSSYNEQFF
TRBJ2-7	many	TRBV10-1	CASSDLRDSYEQYF
TRBJ2-4	many	TRBV5-1	CASSLGPWGSAENIQYF
TRBJ2-7	many	TRBV14	CASSSIFQREGPSYEQYF
TRBJ2-7	many	TRBV29-1	CSVEDQTSEQYF
TRBJ2-5	many	TRBV7-9	CASSPPSGSWETQYF
TRBJ2-4	many	TRBV4-3	CASSQGRQLAKNIQYF
TRBJ2-5	-	TRBV5-1	CASSQGLAGVYQETQYF
TRBJ2-5	many	TRBV6-6	CASSYEGSTQYF
TRBJ1-4	few	TRBV6-5	CASSYGTGLEKLFF
TRBJ1-4	few	TRBV24-1	CATSEFSDPQKLFF
TRBJ2-1	many	TRBV12-3/TRBV12-4	CASSPLAGLGDNEQFF
TRBJ2-2	many	TRBV7-9	CASSLGWGQSIGELFF
TRBJ2-7	many	TRBV5-1	CASSPMGLAGEGYEQYF
TRBJ2-7	-	TRBV6-6	CASRIGAYEQYF
TRBJ2-5	few	TRBV3-1	CASSGTNQETQYF
TRBJ2-7	many	TRBV9	CASSGNPGQPTYEQYF
TRBJ2-7	many	TRBV4-3	CASSQAIGGYEQYF
TRBJ2-7	-	TRBV15	CATSRFTPGQNYEQYF
TRBJ2-7	many	TRBV4-1	CASSRSNYEQYF
TRBJ2-2	many	TRBV7-8	CASSLDYTGELFF
TRBJ1-1	few	TRBV29-1	CSERPTNTEAFF
TRBJ1-5	many	TRBV11-2	CASSLGRYQPQHF
TRBJ2-3	many	TRBV7-2	CASSRALSGVTDTQYF
TRBJ1-5	many	TRBV12-3/TRBV12-4	CASAAGPAGQPQHF
TRBJ2-1	many	TRBV20-1	CSAWEGASYNEQFF
TRBJ2-3	many	TRBV29-1	CSVEEAGGPEDTQYF